Detailed here is one T cell receptor (beta chain). Its cognate antigen is unknown. These data belong to a study of shared clonotypes between healthy human individuals. In the study overall: Per donor, three plates held CD4 naive cells, three held CD4 memory, two held CD8 naive and one held CD8 memory.

Study-level results: Although depth was large, rarefaction showed that sequencing of the sorted subsets was incomplete. Around 5% of naive CD4 clonotypes were shared across a few donors.

Repertoires were generated with immunoSEQ multiplex PCR, while TCRdb's copy carries only in-frame clones and drops some. The sample shows approximately 840,000 clones, about 96% of them seen only once. Positively selected for CCR7, the CD45RO-negative cells used as naive CD8 cells excluded terminally differentiated effector memory CD45RA+ cells. All donors were Caucasian adults living in Nashville, Tennessee. The CDR3 is 13 residues long. V shed 1 base and J shed 2 bases, with 3 bases lying between them. The germline V gene has CDR1 SGDLS and CDR2 YYNGEE. The chain has TRBV9 and TRBJ2-2; D is ambiguous. The source of this sequence is a man aged 25 to 45 in good health. The sequencing sample was made of naive CD8+ T cells sorted from blood. This chain's CDR3 is CASSVYNTGELFF. The CDR3 DNA reads TGTGCCAGCAGCGTATATAACACCGGGGAGCTGTTTTTT. The full variable domain, completed using reference TRBV9 and TRBJ2-2, is DSGVTQTPKHLITATGQRVTLRCSPRSGDLSVYWYQQSLDQGLQFLIQYYNGEERAKGNILERFSAQQFPDLHSELNLSSLELGDSALYFCASSVYNTGELFFGEGSRLTVL.